This T cell receptor (beta chain) originates from a study of regulatory T cells in long-lasting Graves disease. The TCR beta library used iRepertoire HTBI primers with Arm-PCR amplification of CDR3. One entry per CDR3 protein, called by TCRdb with MiXCR from the multiplex PCR reads. The sample includes some 500,000 distinct CDR3 sequences, roughly 13% of them seen just once. The time point denotes: newly diagnosed GD, antithyroid drugs for less than 3 months. From RNA extracted from PBMCs, the TCR library was made. This clonotype was found many times. Its antigen is unknown. Germline assignment: CDR1 MNHNS and CDR2 SASEGT. The CDR3 runs to 15 residues. Trimming removed 8 bases from V and 5 bases from J; junction bases left unmatched: 11. Study results and limitations: Shared public clonotypes totalled about 2,700 in persistent patients, compared with about 960 in new patients. Only a small sample size was used, which may have cut accuracy.

These data were also reused for a study on T cells in Graves' hyperthyroidism and ophthalmopathy. According to that study: The primer set for the first-round RT-PCR of the TCR CDR3 was HTBI. Ophthalmopathy cases were set apart from stable hyperthyroidism by a 13 V-J model.

The chain uses TRBV6-1 and TRBJ2-5; TRBD1 aligns across 10 bases. The receptor was isolated from a man aged 25-40 years with Graves disease. Sample: peripheral blood mononuclear cells (PBMCs), taken at new diagnosis, from a patient treated with antithyroid drugs. This chain's CDR3 is CASVPSTGGGETQYF. In DNA form, the CDR3 reads TGTGCCAGCGTCCCCTCGACAGGGGGCGGTGAGACCCAGTACTTC.